Following are 16 T cell receptor beta chains from one sample sequenced in a study of a mutant IDH1 vaccine in newly diagnosed glioma. Method: immunoSEQ multiplex PCR; TCRdb's copy keeps in-frame clones and lacks some. The sample yields roughly 30,000 clones, 70% to 85% seen once. These receptors' targets are unknown. Time point here: week 35, safety follow-up. A 20-mer mutant IDH1 peptide at 300 ug was injected subcutaneously with topical imiquimod. The sequences come from PBMCs, collected from a glioma patient whose treatment included an IDH1 peptide vaccine. Source of these receptors: a man in his thirties or forties with glioma.

The V gene is TRBV19, the J gene TRBJ2-4, with D unresolved. The germline V gene encodes CDR1 LNHDA and CDR2 SQIVND (reference sequence). There are 14 residues in the CDR3. V lost 5 bases and J lost 1, with 9 bases in between. CDR3 in amino acids: CASSWGAAKNIQYF. The DNA for the CDR3 is TGTGCCAGTAGTTGGGGTGCGGCCAAAAACATTCAGTACTTC.

V and J are TRBV11-2 and TRBJ2-1; 7 bases map to TRBD2. V lost 9 bases and J lost 8; bases outside the gene matches: 4. The germline V gene has CDR1 SGHAT and CDR2 FQNNGV. CDR3 length: 11 residues. CDR3 nucleotide sequence: TGTGCCAGAGGGGCGGGAGATGAGCAGTTCTTC. Translating gives CARGAGDEQFF.

The chain links TRBV27 to TRBJ1-1; D is unclear. The V and J ends lost 3 bases and 4 bases respectively, with 18 bases between them. Germline assignment: CDR1 MNHEY and CDR2 SMNVEV (reference sequence). The CDR3 contains 16 residues. This chain's CDR3 is CASSFLPGVRSTEAFF. CDR3 coding DNA: TGTGCCAGCAGTTTCCTTCCGGGAGTCCGAAGCACTGAAGCTTTCTTT.

The table lists this clone with a count of one. This chain joins TRBV7-8 and TRBJ1-1, with a tentative D call TRBD1 (5 bases). Trimming removed 4 bases at V and 5 bases at J, with 20 bases between. CDR3 size: 16 residues. The V gene's germline CDR1 is SGHVS and CDR2 FQNEAQ. DNA of the CDR3: TGTGCCAGCAGCTCACGGCAGGGACTCCAGCTAACTGAAGCTTTCTTT. Translating it yields CASSSRQGLQLTEAFF.

This clone appeared a few times. The chain combines TRBV28 with TRBJ2-5; no firm D call. The CDR3 runs to 14 residues. The germline V and J ends were trimmed by 1 base and 1 base, with 7 bases remaining between them. The germline gives CDR1 MDHEN, CDR2 SYDVKM. The chain's CDR3 is CASSLSSSQETQYF. CDR3 nucleotides: TGTGCCAGCAGTTTATCCAGCTCCCAAGAGACCCAGTACTTC. Looking up the rest from reference TRBV28 and TRBJ2-5 gives the full variable domain: DVKVTQSSRYLVKRTGEKVFLECVQDMDHENMFWYRQDPGLGLRLIYFSYDVKMKEKGDIPEGYSVSREKKERFSLILESASTNQTSMYLCASSLSSSQETQYFGPGTRLLVL.

V is TRBV6-4 and J is TRBJ2-5, with D perhaps given as TRBD1 or TRBD2 (5 bases each). The CDR3 is 16 amino acids. Germline V gives CDR1 MRHNA, CDR2 SNTAGT. Deletions cut 6 bases from V and 1 base from J, with 18 bases between. CDR3 protein: CASRVNRDPSQETQYF. CDR3 nucleotides: TGTGCCAGCAGAGTTAACCGGGACCCAAGCCAAGAGACCCAGTACTTC.

The gene calls are TRBV5-1 and TRBJ2-7; 11 positions agree with TRBD1. Germline loops: CDR1 SGHRS, CDR2 YFSETQ. The CDR3 covers 14 residues. With V trimmed by 3 bases and J by 4 bases, 3 bases remained unmatched. The CDR3 is CASSSGTGGYEQYF. The CDR3 DNA follows: TGCGCCAGCAGCTCCGGGACAGGGGGATACGAGCAGTACTTC. The variable domain in full, completed from reference TRBV5-1 and TRBJ2-7, reads KAGVTQTPRYLIKTRGQQVTLSCSPISGHRSVSWYQQTPGQGLQFLFEYFSETQRNKGNFPGRFSGRQFSNSRSEMNVSTLELGDSALYLCASSSGTGGYEQYFGPGTRLTVT.

The genes are TRBV19 and TRBJ2-1; D uncertain. Germline values: CDR1 LNHDA, CDR2 SQIVND (reference sequence). CDR3 length equals 15 residues. Trimming took 4 bases from V and 0 from J, leaving 10 bases between them. CDR3 bases: TGTGCCAGTAGTAGAAAGTGGGGCTCCTACAATGAGCAGTTCTTC. It codes for CASSRKWGSYNEQFF.

V usage is TRBV5-4 and J usage is TRBJ2-3; TRBD2 is a possible D gene (7 bases). Trimming cost V 3 bases and J 1 base, with 12 bases left between them. Germline V CDR1 and CDR2: SGHNT, YYREEE (reference sequence). The CDR3 is 15 amino acids. CDR3 bases: TGTGCCAGCAGCTCGGGGGGCATAGGCACAGATACGCAGTATTTT. This sequence encodes CASSSGGIGTDTQYF.

The chain uses TRBV15 and TRBJ2-1; D is uncertain. CDR3 length equals 14 residues. The V end lost 5 bases, the J end lost 6 bases, and 14 bases lay between the germline ends. CDR1 is LNHNV, CDR2 YYDKDF, per germline (reference sequence). The CDR3 protein is CATSPRSGRNEQFF. CDR3 nucleotide sequence: TGTGCCACCAGCCCTCGGAGTGGCCGCAATGAGCAGTTCTTC.

This clone showed up just a few times. This sequence joins TRBV2 and TRBJ1-1; D is unclear. Germline lookup yields CDR1 SNHLY and CDR2 FYNNEI. This CDR3 has 11 residues. Trimming took 6 bases from V and 1 from J, leaving 3 bases between them. CDR3 amino acids: CASRGNTEAFF. The CDR3, as DNA: TGTGCCAGCAGGGGGAACACTGAAGCTTTCTTT.

This clone was found once. This chain joins TRBV5-4 and TRBJ1-6; unclear D gene. Germline CDR1 SGHNT, CDR2 YYREEE (reference sequence). This CDR3 is 12 amino acids long. V lost 2 bases, J lost 5 bases, and 2 bases lay in between. As DNA, the CDR3 is TGTGCCAGCAGCTTCGATAATTCACCCCTCCACTTT. Translated, it gives CASSFDNSPLHF.

The V call is TRBV5-1, the J call TRBJ1-1, with D perhaps matching TRBD1 (5 bases). The V gene's germline CDR1 is SGHRS and CDR2 YFSETQ. CDR3 length: 15 amino acids. The germline V and J ends were trimmed by 5 bases and 0 bases, with 14 bases remaining between them. This chain's CDR3 is CASRTGGGVNTEAFF. The CDR3 DNA reads as TGCGCCAGCAGAACGGGGGGAGGCGTGAACACTGAAGCTTTCTTT.

J is TRBJ2-7 and V is TRBV5-1; 10 bases line up with TRBD2. The junction had 4 bases not matched to a gene; V was cut back by 4 bases and J by 6 bases. This CDR3 is built from 13 residues. The germline gives CDR1 SGHRS, CDR2 YFSETQ. The CDR3 DNA reads TGCGCCAGCAGCGCGGGACTAGCGATCGAGCAGTACTTC. It yields the protein CASSAGLAIEQYF. Variable domain in full (rest from reference TRBV5-1 and TRBJ2-7): KAGVTQTPRYLIKTRGQQVTLSCSPISGHRSVSWYQQTPGQGLQFLFEYFSETQRNKGNFPGRFSGRQFSNSRSEMNVSTLELGDSALYLCASSAGLAIEQYFGPGTRLTVT.

This chain links TRBV19 with TRBJ1-5; tentative D call: TRBD1 (5 bases). The CDR3 consists of 15 residues. Looked up from germline, CDR1 is LNHDA and CDR2 is SQIVND (reference sequence). V was trimmed by 3 bases and J by 6 bases, leaving 15 bases between them. CDR3 DNA: TGTGCCAGTAGTATTCAGCCGGGAGGGGTTCAGCCCCAGCATTTT. Protein sequence: CASSIQPGGVQPQHF.

The chain recombines TRBV12-5 with TRBJ2-6, with D tentatively TRBD1 (5 bases). In germline, CDR1 is LGHNT, CDR2 FRNRAP. The V end was cut by 5 bases, the J end by 5 bases, with 22 bases between. The CDR3 is 18 amino acids. CDR3 sequence reads: CASGSESAGQSRANVLTF. The CDR3 DNA is TGTGCTAGTGGTAGCGAAAGTGCAGGACAAAGTCGGGCCAACGTCCTGACTTTC.